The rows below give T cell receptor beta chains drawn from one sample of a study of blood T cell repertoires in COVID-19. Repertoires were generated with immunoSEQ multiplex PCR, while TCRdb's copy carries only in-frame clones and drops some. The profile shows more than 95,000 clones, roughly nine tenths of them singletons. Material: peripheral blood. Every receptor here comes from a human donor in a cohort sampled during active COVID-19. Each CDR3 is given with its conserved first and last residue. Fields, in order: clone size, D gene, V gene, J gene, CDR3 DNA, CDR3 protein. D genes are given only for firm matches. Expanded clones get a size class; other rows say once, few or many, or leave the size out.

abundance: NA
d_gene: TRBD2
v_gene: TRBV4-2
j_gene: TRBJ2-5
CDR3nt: TGTGCCAGCAGCCAAGAGTTAGGACTAGCGGGGAGACAAGAGACCCAGTACTTC
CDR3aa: CASSQELGLAGRQETQYF

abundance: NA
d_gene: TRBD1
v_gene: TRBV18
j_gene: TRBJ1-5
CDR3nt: TGTGCCAGCTCACCGGGGACAGGGGCCAATCAGCCCCAGCATTTT
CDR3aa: CASSPGTGANQPQHF

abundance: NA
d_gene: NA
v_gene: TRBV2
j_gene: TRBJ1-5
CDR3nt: TGTGCCAGCAGTTTGCAGGGCAATCAGCCCCAGCATTTT
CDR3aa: CASSLQGNQPQHF

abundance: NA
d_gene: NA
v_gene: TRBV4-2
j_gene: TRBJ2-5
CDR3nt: TGTGCCAGCAGCCAAGATAGGGGGGGGGCCGGGGAGACCCAGTACTTC
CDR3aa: CASSQDRGGAGETQYF

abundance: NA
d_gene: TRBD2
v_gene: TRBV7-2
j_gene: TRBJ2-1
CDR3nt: TGTGCCAGCAGCTTACAAGGCGGGGGGGCGTCGTATGAGCAGTTCTTC
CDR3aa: CASSLQGGGASYEQFF

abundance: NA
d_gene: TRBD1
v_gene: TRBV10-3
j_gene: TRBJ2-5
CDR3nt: TGTGCCATCAGTAAGGGACAGGGCTGGGAGACCCAGTACTTC
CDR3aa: CAISKGQGWETQYF

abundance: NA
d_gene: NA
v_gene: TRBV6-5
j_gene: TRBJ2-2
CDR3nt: TGTGCCAGCAGTTTCACCGGGACAAGCACCGGGGAGCTGTTTTTT
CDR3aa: CASSFTGTSTGELFF

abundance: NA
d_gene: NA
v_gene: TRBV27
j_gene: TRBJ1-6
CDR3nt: TGTGCCAGCAGTTTATCATGGAGATATAATTCACCCCTCCACTTT
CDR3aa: CASSLSWRYNSPLHF

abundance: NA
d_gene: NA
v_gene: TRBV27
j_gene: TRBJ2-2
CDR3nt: TGTGCCAGCAGAACGGGATTGCGGGAGCTGTTTTTT
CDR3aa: CASRTGLRELFF

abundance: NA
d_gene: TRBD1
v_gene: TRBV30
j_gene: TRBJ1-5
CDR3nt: TGTGCCTGGAGTGGACCGGGACAGGGGTACAATCAGCCCCAGCATTTT
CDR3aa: CAWSGPGQGYNQPQHF

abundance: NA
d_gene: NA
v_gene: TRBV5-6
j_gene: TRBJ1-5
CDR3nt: TGTGCCAGCAGCTTTGTGGGGGGGGCCCAGCATTTT
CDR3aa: CASSFVGGAQHF

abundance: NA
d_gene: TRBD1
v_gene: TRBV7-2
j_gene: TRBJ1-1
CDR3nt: TGTGCCAGCAGCCCGGACAGGGCATGGAACACTGAAGCTTTCTTT
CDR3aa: CASSPDRAWNTEAFF

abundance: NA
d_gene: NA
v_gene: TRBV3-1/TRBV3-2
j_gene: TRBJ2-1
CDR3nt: TGTGCCAGCAGCAGACGGGACATTAACAATGAGCAGTTCTTC
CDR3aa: CASSRRDINNEQFF

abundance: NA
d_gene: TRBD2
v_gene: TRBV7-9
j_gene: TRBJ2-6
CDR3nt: TGTGCCAGCAGCCTTATTAGGACTAGCGGAGTCTCTGGGGCCAACGTCCTGACTTTC
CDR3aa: CASSLIRTSGVSGANVLTF

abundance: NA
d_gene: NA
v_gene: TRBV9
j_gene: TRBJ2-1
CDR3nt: TGTGCCAGCGGGGGGGCTAACTCCTACAATGAGCAGTTCTTC
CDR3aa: CASGGANSYNEQFF

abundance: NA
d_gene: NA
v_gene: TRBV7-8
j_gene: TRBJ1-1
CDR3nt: TGTGCCAGCAGCTCCGGACTAGGAAACACTGAAGCTTTCTTT
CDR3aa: CASSSGLGNTEAFF

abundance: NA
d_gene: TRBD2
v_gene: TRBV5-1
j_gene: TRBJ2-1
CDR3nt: TGCGCCAGCAGCTCGACTAGCGGGGGGTTCGATGAGCAGTTCTTC
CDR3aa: CASSSTSGGFDEQFF

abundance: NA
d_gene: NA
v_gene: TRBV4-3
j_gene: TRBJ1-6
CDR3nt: TGCGCCAGCAGCCAAGATAGGCAGACTTATAATTCACCCCTCCACTTT
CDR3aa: CASSQDRQTYNSPLHF

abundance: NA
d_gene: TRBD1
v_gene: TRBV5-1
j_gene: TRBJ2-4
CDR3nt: TGCGCCAGCAGCTTCTCATCGGCCGGGACAGGGGGGATCAAAAACATTCAGTACTTC
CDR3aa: CASSFSSAGTGGIKNIQYF

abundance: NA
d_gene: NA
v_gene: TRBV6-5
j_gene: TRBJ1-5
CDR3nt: TGTGCCAGCAGCTCACATTATAGCAATCAGCCCCAGCATTTT
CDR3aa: CASSSHYSNQPQHF

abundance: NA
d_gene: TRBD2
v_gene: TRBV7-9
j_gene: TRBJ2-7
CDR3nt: TGTGCCAGCAGCTACCCTGGACTAGCGGGGGGTGAGCAGTACTTC
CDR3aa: CASSYPGLAGGEQYF

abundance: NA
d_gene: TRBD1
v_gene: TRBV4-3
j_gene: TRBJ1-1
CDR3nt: TGCGCCAGCAGCCCCACGACAGGGACTGAAGCTTTCTTT
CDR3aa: CASSPTTGTEAFF

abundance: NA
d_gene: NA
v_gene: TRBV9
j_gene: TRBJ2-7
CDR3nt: TGTGCCAGCAGCCCCCGGTCAGGGCTTTACGAGCAGTACTTC
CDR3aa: CASSPRSGLYEQYF

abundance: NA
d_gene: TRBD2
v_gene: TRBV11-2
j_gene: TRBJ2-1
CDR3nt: TGTGCCAGCAGCTTCCCCAGGGGCGGGGGGTCCCTCATCTCGAATGAGCAGTTCTTC
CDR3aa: CASSFPRGGGSLISNEQFF

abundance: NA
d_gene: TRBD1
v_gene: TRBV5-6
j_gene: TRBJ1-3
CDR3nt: TGTGCCAGCAGCTATTCCGGGACAGCAAACACCATATATTTT
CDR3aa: CASSYSGTANTIYF

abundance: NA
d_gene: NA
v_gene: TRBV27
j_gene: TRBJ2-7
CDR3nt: TGTGCCAGCAGCCTTCGGGCAGGGGGGATAGAGCAGTACTTC
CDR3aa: CASSLRAGGIEQYF

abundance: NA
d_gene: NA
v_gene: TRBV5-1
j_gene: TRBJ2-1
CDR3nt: TGCGCCAGCAAGGACAGATCAATCGTCAATGAGCAGTTCTTC
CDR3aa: CASKDRSIVNEQFF

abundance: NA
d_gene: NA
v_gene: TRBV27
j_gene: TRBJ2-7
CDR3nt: TGTGCCAGCAGTTTAAGCCATGGGGGGAACTACGAGCAGTACTTC
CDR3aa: CASSLSHGGNYEQYF

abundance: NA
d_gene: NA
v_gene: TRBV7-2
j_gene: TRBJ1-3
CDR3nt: TGTGCCAGCAGCGCCGGACAGGGAAACACCATATATTTT
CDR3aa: CASSAGQGNTIYF

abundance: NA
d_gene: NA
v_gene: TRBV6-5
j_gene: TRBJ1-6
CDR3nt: TGTGCCAGCTGGCAGGGGACCCACTATAATTCACCCCTCCACTTT
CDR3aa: CASWQGTHYNSPLHF

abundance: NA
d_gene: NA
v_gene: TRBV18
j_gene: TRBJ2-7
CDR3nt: TGTGCCAGCTCACCCGGCACGAGGTACGAGCAGTACTTC
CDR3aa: CASSPGTRYEQYF

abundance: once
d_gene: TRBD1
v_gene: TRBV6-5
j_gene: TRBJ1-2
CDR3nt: TGTGCCACTTGGCAGGGGGCAGGTGGCTACACCTTC
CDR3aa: CATWQGAGGYTF

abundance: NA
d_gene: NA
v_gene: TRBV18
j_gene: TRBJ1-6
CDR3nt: TGTGCCAGCTCACGCAGCTCCTATAATTCACCCCTCCACTTT
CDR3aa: CASSRSSYNSPLHF

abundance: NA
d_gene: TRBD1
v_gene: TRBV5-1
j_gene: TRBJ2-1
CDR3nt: TGCGCCAGCAGCCTAGACAGGGGCAATGAGCAGTTCTTC
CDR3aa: CASSLDRGNEQFF

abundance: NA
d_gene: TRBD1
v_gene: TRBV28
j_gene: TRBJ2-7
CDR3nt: TGTGCCAGCAGTCAAGCTTGGGACAGAATTGACTACGAGCAGTACTTC
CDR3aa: CASSQAWDRIDYEQYF

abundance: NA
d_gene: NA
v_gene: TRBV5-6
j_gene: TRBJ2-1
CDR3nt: TGTGCCAGCAGCTTTTGGGGGCTGACTAAATACAATGAGCAGTTCTTC
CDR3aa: CASSFWGLTKYNEQFF

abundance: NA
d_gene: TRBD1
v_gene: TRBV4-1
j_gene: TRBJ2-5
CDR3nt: TGCGCCAGCAGCCGACAGACAGGGGGCGGCGAGACCCAGTACTTC
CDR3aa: CASSRQTGGGETQYF

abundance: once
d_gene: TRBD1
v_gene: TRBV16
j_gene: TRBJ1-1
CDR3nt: TGTGCCAGCAGCCAATCCAGGGGGAAGAACACTGAAGCTTTCTTT
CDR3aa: CASSQSRGKNTEAFF

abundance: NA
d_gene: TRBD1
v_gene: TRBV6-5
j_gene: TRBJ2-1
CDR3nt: TGTGCCAGCAGTTACGACAGGGGGAGACACAATGAGCAGTTCTTC
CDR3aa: CASSYDRGRHNEQFF

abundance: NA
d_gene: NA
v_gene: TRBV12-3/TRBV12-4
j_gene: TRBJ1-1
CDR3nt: TGTGCCAGCAGCTCGTCAGGGCCCACTGAAGCTTTCTTT
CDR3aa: CASSSSGPTEAFF

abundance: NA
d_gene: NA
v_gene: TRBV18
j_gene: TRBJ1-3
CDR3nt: TGTGCCAGCTCACCAACCTCGGGTGCTTTGGGAAACACCATATATTTT
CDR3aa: CASSPTSGALGNTIYF

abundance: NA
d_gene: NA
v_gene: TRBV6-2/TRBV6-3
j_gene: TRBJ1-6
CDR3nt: TGTGCCAGCAGTCCCCCCCGGGTCGGCCCGCCCCTCCACTTT
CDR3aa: CASSPPRVGPPLHF

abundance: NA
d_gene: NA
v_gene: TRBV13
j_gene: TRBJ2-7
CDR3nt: TGTGCCAGCAGCCCCAGGTCTCCCTACGAGCAGTACTTC
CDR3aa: CASSPRSPYEQYF

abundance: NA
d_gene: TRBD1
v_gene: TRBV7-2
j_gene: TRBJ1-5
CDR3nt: TGTGCCAGCAGCTCAGGGGGAAGTCAGCCCCAGCATTTT
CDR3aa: CASSSGGSQPQHF

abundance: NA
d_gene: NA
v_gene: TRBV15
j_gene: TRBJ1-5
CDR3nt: TGTGCCACCAGCAGAGATACAAAGAATCAGCCCCAGCATTTT
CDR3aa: CATSRDTKNQPQHF